Below, 29 T cell receptor beta chains from the same sample are listed, as sequenced in a study of blood T cell repertoires in COVID-19 (dated by TCRdb to about 2020). Library method: the immunoSEQ multiplex PCR assay. The source is immuneACCESS, and TCRdb retained only in-frame sequences with V and J called. Part of the clones is not carried over; for the studies checked, unresolved V genes explain less than half of this, and the remainder is unexplained. A total of 200,000 or so clones appear in this sample, about 86% of them only once. The biggest ten clones account for over 6.5% of the sample. Sequencing was carried out using PBMCs or T cells enriched from blood (not recorded which). The receptors originated from a man aged 40-50 years who had recovered from COVID-19.

The chain has TRBV28 and TRBJ2-1; TRBD1 might be the D (6 bases). CDR1 is MDHEN, CDR2 SYDVKM, per germline. This CDR3 contains 15 residues. V was clipped by 8 bases and J by 7 bases, with 21 bases between them. The CDR3 nucleotides are TGTGCCAGCCCCCCTCTAAGGGGGTTCATTAATGAGCAGTTCTTC. This encodes CASPPLRGFINEQFF.

This clone has a handful of counts. The V gene is TRBV25-1, the J gene TRBJ2-1, with 8 bases identical to TRBD2. J gave up 7 bases and V 6 bases, and 2 bases lay outside the gene matches. Germline loops: CDR1 MGHDK, CDR2 SYGVNS. The CDR3 totals 12 residues. The CDR3 DNA sequence: TGTGCCAGCAGCGGGGGGGCAAATGAGCAGTTCTTC. This gives the protein CASSGGANEQFF.

This chain links TRBV2 with TRBJ2-7; the match to TRBD1 covers 8 bases. Trimming at V came to 4 bases and at J to 4 bases, leaving 6 bases not matched to a gene. Germline CDR1 is SNHLY and CDR2 is FYNNEI. The CDR3 has 14 residues. CDR3 nucleotide sequence: TGTGCCAGCAGTGCCGGACAGGGTCCTTACGAGCAGTACTTC. Translation gives CASSAGQGPYEQYF.

The chain couples TRBV6-5 to TRBJ2-5; D may be TRBD1 (6 bases). Germline assignment: CDR1 MNHEY and CDR2 SVGAGI. The CDR3 length is 15 residues. V was pared by 0 bases and J by 3 bases, with 11 bases between. The CDR3 is CASSYSQGSKETQYF. As DNA, the CDR3 is TGTGCCAGCAGTTACTCGCAGGGGTCCAAAGAGACCCAGTACTTC.

This chain links TRBV11-3 with TRBJ1-1, with 8 bases identical to TRBD1. The germline V gene encodes CDR1 SGHNT and CDR2 YENEEA. With V trimmed by 1 base and J by 5 bases, 12 bases remained unmatched. The CDR3 is 17 residues long. Written as DNA, the CDR3 is TGTGCCAGCAGCTTAGGGACCAGGGGGCGTGAGTATACTGAAGCTTTCTTT. Translation: CASSLGTRGREYTEAFF.

This chain connects TRBV19 to TRBJ2-3; 11 bases are shared with TRBD2. The germline gives CDR1 LNHDA, CDR2 SQIVND (reference sequence). The CDR3 length is 15 residues. The J segment lost 2 bases and the V segment lost 3 bases, leaving 1 base of the junction unmatched. The CDR3 loop is CASSISGGATDTQYF. The CDR3 DNA reads as TGTGCCAGTAGTATTAGCGGGGGGGCCACAGATACGCAGTATTTT.

This clone has only a few counts. V usage is TRBV2 and J usage is TRBJ1-2; D possibly corresponds to TRBD1 (5 bases). This CDR3 contains 12 residues. Germline CDR1 is SNHLY and CDR2 is FYNNEI. Trimming took off 6 bases at V and 4 bases at J, with 9 bases between the two ends. CDR3 bases: TGTGCCAGCAGACGACAGCTCTATGGCTACACCTTC. Translating gives CASRRQLYGYTF.

This sequence joins TRBV30 and TRBJ2-1; TRBD2 matches 7 bases. V shed 5 bases, J shed 6 bases, and the junction held 7 bases outside the gene matches. From germline, CDR1 is GTSNPN and CDR2 SVGIG (reference sequence). CDR3 length: 13 residues. The DNA for the CDR3 is TGTGCCTGGTCGACGGGGGGAACCAATGAGCAGTTCTTC. Its protein product is CAWSTGGTNEQFF. Drawing the rest from reference TRBV30 and TRBJ2-1, the complete variable domain is SQTIHQWPATLVQPVGSPLSLECTVEGTSNPNLYWYRQAAGRGLQLLFYSVGIGQISSEVPQNLSASRPQDRQFILSSKKLLLSDSGFYLCAWSTGGTNEQFFGPGTRLTVL.

The J gene is TRBJ1-1, the V gene TRBV2, with a possible D match to TRBD1 (5 bases). Germline assignment: CDR1 SNHLY and CDR2 FYNNEI. The CDR3 extends over 13 amino acids. The germline V and J ends were trimmed by 6 bases and 1 base, with 9 bases remaining between them. The CDR3 nucleotides read TGTGCCAGCAGGACCGGACAGAACACTGAAGCTTTCTTT. It codes for CASRTGQNTEAFF.

The rearrangement uses TRBV28 and TRBJ1-3; D is unclear. V lost 4 bases to trimming and J lost 0 bases, with 7 bases between them. The CDR3 length is 14 residues. CDR1 and CDR2 (germline): MDHEN, SYDVKM. CDR3 sequence reads: CASSSQVSGNTIYF. The CDR3 nucleotides are TGTGCCAGCAGTTCGCAGGTCTCTGGAAACACCATATATTTT.

The genes are TRBV6-2 or TRBV6-3 and TRBJ1-1, with 10 bases that match TRBD1. The CDR3 consists of 18 residues. V was pared by 0 bases and J by 5 bases, with 12 bases of the junction left unmatched. Germline assignment: CDR1 MNHEY and CDR2 SVGEGT. The CDR3 loop reads CASSYSMGQGIGLTEAFF. The CDR3 DNA reads as TGTGCCAGCAGTTACTCGATGGGACAGGGGATTGGTCTTACTGAAGCTTTCTTT.

This clone was counted once. The chain recombines TRBV7-2 with TRBJ1-1; D is unresolved. V shed 1 base and J shed 6 bases, with 18 bases lying between them. CDR3 length: 16 residues. CDR1 is SGHTA and CDR2 is FQGNSA in the germline V gene. CDR3 amino acids: CASSLGAGPITPEAFF. DNA of the CDR3: TGTGCCAGCAGCTTAGGCGCAGGCCCCATTACTCCTGAAGCTTTCTTT.

V is TRBV19 and J is TRBJ2-2; a possible D gene is TRBD1 (6 bases). V gave up 9 bases and J gave up 6 bases, with 11 bases separating them. Germline lookup yields CDR1 LNHDA and CDR2 SQIVND (reference sequence). This CDR3 has 12 residues. DNA of the CDR3: TGTGCCAGCACACACAGGGCCGGGGAGCTGTTTTTT. Protein sequence: CASTHRAGELFF.

This clone was observed once. This sequence joins TRBV2 and TRBJ2-1, with D possibly being TRBD1 (5 bases). Germline values: CDR1 SNHLY, CDR2 FYNNEI. With 2 bases removed from V and 1 base from J, the gap between germline ends came to 12 bases. The length of the CDR3 is 16 residues. The CDR3 coding sequence is TGTGCCAGCAGTGAAAGGCGCAGGGAATCCTACAATGAGCAGTTCTTC. Translated: CASSERRRESYNEQFF.

The chain joins TRBV4-1 to TRBJ2-7; 9 bases align to TRBD1. This CDR3 has 16 amino acids. Germline CDR1 reads MGHRA; CDR2 reads YSYEKL. Germline trimming cut 0 bases from V and 4 bases from J; bases unmatched to any gene: 7. CDR3 in amino acids: CASSQDVGQGRYEQYF. The DNA of the CDR3 is TGCGCCAGCAGCCAAGACGTGGGACAGGGAAGGTACGAGCAGTACTTC.

The chain employs TRBV6-5 and TRBJ2-2; 10 nucleotides match TRBD1. The CDR3 sequence is 14 residues long. The germline V gene has CDR1 MNHEY and CDR2 SVGAGI. V was clipped by 7 bases and J by 4 bases; unmatched bases: 3. The CDR3 region has the DNA TGTGCCAGCACCCGGGACAGGGGCACCGGGGAGCTGTTTTTT. Encoded protein: CASTRDRGTGELFF.

The chain is built from TRBV4-1 and TRBJ1-2; no clear D gene. Trimming took off 0 bases at V and 3 bases at J, with 14 bases between the two ends. The CDR3 totals 16 residues. CDR1 is MGHRA, CDR2 YSYEKL, per germline. The CDR3 nucleotides read TGCGCCAGCAGCCAAGAATGGAGGAAAACCGACTATGGCTACACCTTC. Amino acid sequence: CASSQEWRKTDYGYTF.

The rearrangement uses TRBV5-5 and TRBJ1-2; no clear D. Germline CDR1 reads SGHKS; CDR2 reads YYEKEE (reference sequence). The CDR3 covers 15 residues. Trimming shortened V by 0 bases and J by 5 bases, and 14 bases separated the two germline ends. CDR3 bases: TGTGCCAGCAGCTTGGGGCAGACAACTCGGTATGGCTACACCTTC. Translation: CASSLGQTTRYGYTF.

The chain combines TRBV11-2 with TRBJ2-2; D may be TRBD2 (6 bases). The CDR3 is 18 amino acids. V gave up 5 bases and J gave up 6 bases, with 25 bases separating them. The germline CDR1 and CDR2 sequences are SGHAT and FQNNGV. The CDR3 DNA follows: TGTGCCAGCAGCGCCGGGGGAAAAGCCCTCAAAGGGGCCGGGGAGCTGTTTTTT. Protein: CASSAGGKALKGAGELFF.

The chain carries TRBV9 and TRBJ2-1, with TRBD2 matching over 11 bases. Germline lookup yields CDR1 SGDLS and CDR2 YYNGEE. J lost 4 bases, V lost 7 bases, and 10 bases had no gene match. The CDR3 consists of 16 residues. CDR3 in amino acids: CASRGSGGASYNEQFF. The CDR3, as DNA: TGTGCCAGCCGCGGTAGCGGGGGGGCTAGTTACAATGAGCAGTTCTTC.

This clone was detected only once. The CDR3 DNA follows: TGTGCCAGCAGCTTAGGTACAGGTCCCTTGGACACTGAAGCTTTCTTT. This gives the protein CASSLGTGPLDTEAFF. The chain has TRBV7-8 and TRBJ1-1, with D possibly TRBD1 on 5 matching bases. Germline V lookup: CDR1 SGHVS, CDR2 FQNEAQ. The V gene lost 1 base and the J gene lost 3 bases, with 15 bases spanning the gap. The CDR3 totals 16 residues.

This clone came up once. This sequence joins TRBV5-4 and TRBJ1-3; D might be TRBD1 (6 bases). CDR3 length: 20 amino acids. Trimming pared 5 bases from V and 0 bases from J, leaving 27 bases between. Germline V gene sequence: CDR1 SGHNT, CDR2 YYREEE (reference sequence). The DNA of the CDR3 is TGTGCCAGCAGTTCCAGGGGTTCCTCTACCTTTGCCAACTCTGGAAACACCATATATTTT. Translating it yields CASSSRGSSTFANSGNTIYF.

The chain employs TRBV9 and TRBJ2-7; tentative D call: TRBD1 (7 bases). V was pared by 3 bases and J by 3 bases, with 16 bases between. CDR3 length: 15 residues. Looked up from germline, CDR1 is SGDLS and CDR2 is YYNGEE. CDR3 in amino acids: CASSEAPQGGYEQYF. In nucleotides, the CDR3 is TGTGCCAGCAGCGAAGCACCCCAGGGGGGCTACGAGCAGTACTTC.

A single count supports this clone. The rearrangement joins TRBV29-1 to TRBJ2-1; TRBD2 agrees at 13 bases. Germline CDR1 SQVTM, CDR2 ANQGSEA. Trimming removed 6 bases from V and 4 bases from J; junction bases left unmatched: 3. The CDR3 is made up of 14 amino acids. The CDR3 is CSVLTSGGYNEQFF. Written as DNA, the CDR3 is TGCAGCGTCCTGACTAGCGGGGGGTACAATGAGCAGTTCTTC.

The V and J genes are TRBV19 and TRBJ1-2; D is uncertain. This CDR3 has 14 amino acids. Trimming shortened V by 5 bases and J by 6 bases, and 16 bases separated the two germline ends. Germline loops: CDR1 LNHDA, CDR2 SQIVND (reference sequence). The CDR3 loop is CASSPPGIGDGYTF. The CDR3 DNA is TGTGCCAGTAGTCCCCCCGGGATTGGCGATGGCTACACCTTC. The complete variable domain, with remaining parts taken from reference TRBV19 and TRBJ1-2, reads DGGITQSPKYLFRKEGQNVTLSCEQNLNHDAMYWYRQDPGQGLRLIYYSQIVNDFQKGDIAEGYSVSREKKESFPLTVTSAQKNPTAFYLCASSPPGIGDGYTFGSGTRLTVV.

J is TRBJ1-1 and V is TRBV5-5; D unclear. The V end lost 2 bases, the J end lost 2 bases, and 7 bases lay between the germline ends. Germline CDR1 reads SGHKS; CDR2 reads YYEKEE (reference sequence). The length of the CDR3 is 13 residues. The CDR3 reads CASSFGPNTEAFF. In DNA, the CDR3 is TGTGCCAGCAGCTTTGGGCCAAACACTGAAGCTTTCTTT.

The CDR3 nucleotides are TGTGCCAGCAGTTTCGACAGGGCTTCACCCCTCCACTTT. Its translation: CASSFDRASPLHF. V gene TRBV6-5 combines with J gene TRBJ1-6; 7 bases agree with TRBD1. After removal of 4 bases from V and 9 bases from J, the junction contained 3 bases not matched to a gene. Germline CDR1 is MNHEY and CDR2 is SVGAGI. The CDR3 has 13 amino acids.

The chain couples TRBV6-6 to TRBJ1-4, with 11 bases aligning to TRBD1. Looked up from germline, CDR1 is MNHNY and CDR2 is SVGAGI (reference sequence). The CDR3 length is 15 residues. Germline trimming cut 8 bases from V and 8 bases from J; bases unmatched to any gene: 10. CDR3 loop: CASGRVGQGGEKLFF. The CDR3 DNA reads TGTGCCAGCGGTCGGGTGGGACAGGGGGGGGAAAAACTGTTTTTT.

The rearrangement uses TRBV13 and TRBJ2-3, with TRBD2 matching over 8 bases. Germline CDR1 PRHDT, CDR2 FYEKMQ (reference sequence). There are 18 residues in the CDR3. Unmatched junction bases numbered 10, after V lost 2 bases and J lost 0 bases. The CDR3, as DNA: TGTGCCAGCAGCTTAAGGGTAGCGGGGTACCCTAGCACAGATACGCAGTATTTT. Its protein is CASSLRVAGYPSTDTQYF.